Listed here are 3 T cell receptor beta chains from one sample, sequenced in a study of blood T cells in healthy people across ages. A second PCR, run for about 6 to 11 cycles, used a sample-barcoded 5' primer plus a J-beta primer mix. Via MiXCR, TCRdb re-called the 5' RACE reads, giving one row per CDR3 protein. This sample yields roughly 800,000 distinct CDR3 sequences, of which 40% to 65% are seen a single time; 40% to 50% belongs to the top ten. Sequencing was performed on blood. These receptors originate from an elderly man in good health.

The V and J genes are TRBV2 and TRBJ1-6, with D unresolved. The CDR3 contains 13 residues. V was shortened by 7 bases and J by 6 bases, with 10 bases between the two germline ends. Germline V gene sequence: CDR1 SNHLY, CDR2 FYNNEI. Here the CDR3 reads CASNARSNSPLHF. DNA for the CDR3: TGTGCCAGCAATGCGAGGAGTAATTCACCCCTCCACTTT. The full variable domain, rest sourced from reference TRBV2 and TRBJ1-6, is EPEVTQTPSHQVTQMGQEVILRCVPISNHLYFYWYRQILGQKVEFLVSFYNNEISEKSEIFDDQFSVERPDGSNFTLKIRSTKLEDSAMYFCASNARSNSPLHFGNGTRLTVT.

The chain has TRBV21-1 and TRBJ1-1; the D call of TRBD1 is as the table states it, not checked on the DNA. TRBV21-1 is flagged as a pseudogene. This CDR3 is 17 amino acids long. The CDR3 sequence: CASSNPKIRQGGTEAFF. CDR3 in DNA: TGTGCCAGCAGCAACCCTAAAATAAGACAGGGAGGCACTGAAGCTTTCTTT.

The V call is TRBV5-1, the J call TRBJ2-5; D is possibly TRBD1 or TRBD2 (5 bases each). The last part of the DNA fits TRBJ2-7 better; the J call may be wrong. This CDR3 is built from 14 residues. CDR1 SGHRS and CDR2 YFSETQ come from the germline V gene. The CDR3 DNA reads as TGCGCCAGCAGCTTTGGGGGAGTTGCCGGCGAGCAGTACTTC. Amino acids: CASSFGGVAGEQYF.